A single T cell receptor (beta chain) is shown here with its context. This clone has a single count. Its antigen is currently not known. No qualities accompany the bases; no much larger clone lies one base away. What the time point label conveys for this sample: pretreatment peripheral blood. A total of 29 patients with locally advanced or metastatic urothelial carcinoma, treated at Memorial Sloan Kettering on a trial protocol, made up the cohort. Peripheral blood mononuclear cells were collected pretreatment and during treatment, with between 1 and 8 total time points per patient. The Qiagen DNeasy Blood extraction kit was used to purify genomic DNA from total PBMCs and from tumor samples. PBMCs were collected pretreatment and during treatment, and were isolated and stored as previously described. The source of the sample is a study of PD-L1 blockade in urothelial cancer listed by TCRdb under 2017. Background on the whole study: Every patient began therapy around 2014 and was given atezolizumab 1,200 mg intravenously every 3 weeks. About 85% of the roughly 30 patients were males with bladder-origin urothelial cancer, and about 60% of the roughly 29 reported a prior smoking history. Blood samples were analyzed at two time points: 3 weeks after treatment start (second dose) and 6 weeks after treatment start. Durable clinical benefit was defined as progression-free survival longer than 6 months, and TCR features were also tested against progression-free and overall survival. Blood samples gave a median of about 130,000 T cells and 83,000 or so unique TCRs, with a median clonality of 0.080. Pretreatment tumor samples, along with matched peripheral blood collected serially before and after atezolizumab treatment, underwent TCR sequencing. In the same patients, pretreatment tumors underwent whole exome sequencing and RNA sequencing in addition to TCR sequencing. Durable clinical benefit was achieved by nine patients and was not achieved by 20 patients. An ECOG performance status of 0 or 1 was recorded for the patients, and 0 to 3 prior chemotherapy regimens had been received by the patients. Pretreatment blood TCR-seq was available for about 30 patients, at least one posttreatment blood collection was obtained for 24 patients, and tumor TCR-seq was available for 24 patients. An exploratory multi-omic analysis was conducted of the somatic, immune and clinical correlates of response to PD-L1 blockade with atezolizumab in urothelial cancer.

Each PCR received spiked-in synthetic TCR analog templates so that absolute template abundance could be estimated from read counts. The immunoSEQ assay was used to amplify TCRbeta CDR3 regions from genomic DNA with bias-controlled V and J gene primers. Rearranged TCRbeta segments were sequenced at approximately 20X coverage. The published analysis was carried out like this. Sequencing errors were corrected by clustering, and CDR3s were annotated against IMGT so that V, D and J genes could be assigned. Downstream analyses used only productive TCRbeta rearrangements and left out out-of-frame or stop-codon sequences. Clonality was calculated as one minus the Shannon entropy normalized by the log of the number of unique productive sequences. Clones differing between time points or between blood and tumor were identified by Fisher's exact test with Benjamini-Hochberg correction at adjusted p below 0.01. This is the immuneACCESS table as TCRdb keeps it, with only in-frame sequences that have V and J called. A part of the clones is gone; compared with another copy, unresolved V genes explain less than half, and the rest is unexplained. V and J calls and clone size follow that table, whereas D and trimming were derived from the DNA. A total of fewer than 95,000 clones appear in this sample, about 83% of them only once. Roughly 2% of the sample is taken by the ten largest.

Clipping removes 4 bases from V and 1 base from J, with 7 as the unmatched junction base count. CDR1 SGHTS and CDR2 YDEGEE are derived from the germline V gene. The CDR3 has 15 amino acids, counting the end cysteine and phenylalanine. Solely the CDR3 DNA is kept, with 45 bases framed from the first base. The research as a whole found: A pretreatment peripheral blood TCR clonality below the median was linked to improved progression-free and overall survival. Small sample size (n ≈ 27) and many exploratory analyses mean the results are intended to be hypothesis-generating. At 3 weeks after the start of treatment, tumor-associated TCR clones in peripheral blood had expanded more in patients with durable benefit (n ≈ 20, p = 0.022).

The source of this sequence is a man in his 60s with urothelial cancer. The input for sequencing was PBMCs, taken around atezolizumab (anti-PD-L1) treatment. The chain is encoded by TRBV5-8 joined to TRBJ2-5, with TRBD1 matching 7 junction bases. The nucleotide sequence is given as TGTGCCAGCAGCACCGGGGACAGAGGCCAAGAGACCCAGTACTTC. It encodes CASSTGDRGQETQYF.